The 14 T cell receptor beta chains in this list originate from one sample, sequenced in a study of blood T cell repertoires in COVID-19. The method was immunoSEQ multiplex PCR; TCRdb's version includes in-frame clones alone and lacks a portion of them. The sample holds 190,000 or so clones, nearly 90% seen once. What was sequenced was peripheral blood. The origin of the receptors is a man aged 50-59 years with acute or convalescent COVID-19.

V gene TRBV4-3 combines with J gene TRBJ1-5; TRBD1 aligns across 7 bases. The germline gives CDR1 LGHNA, CDR2 YSLEER. This CDR3 contains 19 residues. V shed 4 bases and J 0 bases; nucleotides not matched to a gene: 15. The CDR3 DNA reads TGCGCCAGCAGCCCGGGACAGTGGGGACCATTTCATAGCAATCAGCCCCAGCATTTT. Translating gives CASSPGQWGPFHSNQPQHF.

The chain is built from TRBV7-9 and TRBJ2-2; the D gene is possibly TRBD2 (5 bases). This CDR3 is 16 amino acids long. Germline V gene lookup returns CDR1 SEHNR and CDR2 FQNEAQ (reference sequence). V was trimmed by 5 bases and J by 4 bases, leaving 17 bases between them. The CDR3 DNA follows: TGTGCCAGCAGCATTGGACTCTTCCCAACCACCGGGGAGCTGTTTTTT. This codes for CASSIGLFPTTGELFF.

This sequence joins TRBV6-5 and TRBJ2-3; TRBD2 agrees at 14 bases. V dropped 6 bases and J dropped 6; count of bases not matched to a gene: 5. From germline, CDR1 is MNHEY and CDR2 SVGAGI. The CDR3 has 15 residues. CDR3 sequence (DNA): TGTGCCAGCAGATCCGGGACTAGCGGGAGCGATACGCAGTATTTT. It encodes CASRSGTSGSDTQYF.

In its sample, this clone was seen once. V usage is TRBV28 and J usage is TRBJ1-2, with 7 bases matching TRBD1. Germline values: CDR1 MDHEN, CDR2 SYDVKM. After removal of 2 bases from V and 1 base from J, the junction contained 7 bases not matched to a gene. The CDR3 runs to 16 residues. In DNA form, the CDR3 reads TGTGCCAGCAGTTTAGTACAGGGGTCCCTTAACTATGGCTACACCTTC. Translating gives CASSLVQGSLNYGYTF.

The chain joins TRBV19 to TRBJ2-1; no firm D call. The CDR3 has 14 amino acids. Trimming cost V 3 bases and J 0 bases, with 6 bases left between them. The germline V gene has CDR1 LNHDA and CDR2 SQIVND (reference sequence). CDR3 DNA: TGTGCCAGTAGTATGCGTGGCTCCTACAATGAGCAGTTCTTC. Protein sequence: CASSMRGSYNEQFF.

Only a few counts were recorded for this clone. V usage is TRBV5-1 and J usage is TRBJ1-6; TRBD1 might be the D (6 bases). Germline CDR1 and CDR2: SGHRS and YFSETQ. The CDR3 covers 15 residues. Trimming took 0 bases from V and 8 from J, leaving 12 bases between them. The CDR3 nucleotides read TGCGCCAGCAGCTTGGTAACAGGGTACGATTCACCCCTCCACTTT. Encoded protein: CASSLVTGYDSPLHF.

The V and J genes are TRBV7-9 and TRBJ1-2; D remains unclear. CDR1 SEHNR and CDR2 FQNEAQ come from the germline V gene (reference sequence). The ends were cut back, 2 bases at V and 6 bases at J, with 13 bases in the middle. This CDR3 comprises 14 residues. As DNA, the CDR3 is TGTGCCAGCAGCTTAAAGAGGGATGCGGATGGCTACACCTTC. Encoded protein: CASSLKRDADGYTF.

V is TRBV18 and J is TRBJ1-3, with D perhaps matching TRBD1 (6 bases). V lost 0 bases and J lost 4, with 10 bases in between. This CDR3 comprises 15 residues. In germline, CDR1 is KGHSH, CDR2 LQKENI. The CDR3 DNA reads TGTGCCAGCTCACCACCCGGGACACAAGGAAACACCATATATTTT. Protein: CASSPPGTQGNTIYF.

This clone was recorded once. This sequence joins TRBV19 and TRBJ1-1; D is unclear. V lost 9 bases, J lost 3 bases, and 20 bases lay in between. The CDR3 loop spans 15 amino acids. Per germline, CDR1 LNHDA and CDR2 SQIVND (reference sequence). The CDR3, as DNA: TGTGCCAGCCGGACGGACTACTCGGCCCACACTGAAGCTTTCTTT. It specifies CASRTDYSAHTEAFF. Full variable domain (remainder filled in from reference TRBV19 and TRBJ1-1): DGGITQSPKYLFRKEGQNVTLSCEQNLNHDAMYWYRQDPGQGLRLIYYSQIVNDFQKGDIAEGYSVSREKKESFPLTVTSAQKNPTAFYLCASRTDYSAHTEAFFGQGTRLTVV.

This clone was counted a single time. The chain joins TRBV20-1 to TRBJ2-6; tentative D call: TRBD1 (6 bases). Trimming removed 3 bases from V and 1 base from J, with 19 bases in between. CDR1 and CDR2 from the germline V gene are DFQATT and SNEGSKA (reference sequence). The CDR3 has 18 residues. The CDR3 DNA sequence: TGCAGTGCTAGTTCCGGACAGTTCCAGGGATCTGGGGCCAACGTCCTGACTTTC. Amino acids: CSASSGQFQGSGANVLTF.

This clone was observed once. The gene calls are TRBV11-3 and TRBJ2-1; 11 bases fit TRBD1. CDR3 size: 15 residues. CDR1 is SGHNT, CDR2 YENEEA, per germline. The J segment lost 6 bases and the V segment lost 6 bases, leaving 7 bases of the junction unmatched. CDR3 in amino acids: CASRVGQGAFNEQFF. In nucleotides, the CDR3 is TGTGCCAGCAGAGTCGGACAGGGGGCGTTCAATGAGCAGTTCTTC.

The gene calls are TRBV9 and TRBJ2-2, with 7 bases aligning to TRBD2. The CDR3 runs 17 residues. V shed 3 bases, J shed 0 bases, and the junction held 8 bases outside the gene matches. Germline lookup yields CDR1 SGDLS and CDR2 YYNGEE. The CDR3 here is CASSARLANSNTGELFF. The CDR3 DNA follows: TGTGCCAGCAGCGCCCGACTAGCAAATTCGAACACCGGGGAGCTGTTTTTT.

V and J are TRBV6-6 and TRBJ2-1, with TRBD1 as a possible D gene (7 bases). This CDR3 region has 15 residues. V gave up 6 bases and J gave up 0 bases, with 12 bases separating them. The germline gives CDR1 MNHNY, CDR2 SVGAGI (reference sequence). The CDR3 spells CASRPGGSSYNEQFF. In DNA form, the CDR3 reads TGTGCCAGCAGACCAGGGGGGAGCTCCTACAATGAGCAGTTCTTC.

This chain links TRBV6-6 with TRBJ1-1; perhaps TRBD1 as D (5 bases). Germline values: CDR1 MNHNY, CDR2 SVGAGI (reference sequence). V was clipped by 0 bases and J by 4 bases, with 6 bases between them. The CDR3 runs 13 residues. The chain's CDR3 is CASSYSQGTEAFF. CDR3 nucleotides: TGTGCCAGCAGTTACTCGCAGGGCACTGAAGCTTTCTTT.